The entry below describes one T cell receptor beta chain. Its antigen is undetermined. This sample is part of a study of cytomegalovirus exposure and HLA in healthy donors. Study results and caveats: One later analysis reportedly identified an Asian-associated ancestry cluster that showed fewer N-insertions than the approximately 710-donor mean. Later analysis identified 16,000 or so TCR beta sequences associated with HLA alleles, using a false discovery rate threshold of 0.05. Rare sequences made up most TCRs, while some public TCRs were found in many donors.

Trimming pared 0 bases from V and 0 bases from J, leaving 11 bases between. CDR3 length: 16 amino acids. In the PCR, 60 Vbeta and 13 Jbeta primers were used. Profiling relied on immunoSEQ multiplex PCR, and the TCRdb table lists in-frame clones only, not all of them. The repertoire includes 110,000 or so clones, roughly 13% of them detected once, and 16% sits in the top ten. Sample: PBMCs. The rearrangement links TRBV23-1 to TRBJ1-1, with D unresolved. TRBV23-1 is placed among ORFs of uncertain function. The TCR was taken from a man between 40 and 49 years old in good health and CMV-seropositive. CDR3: CASSQSVQSMNTEAFF. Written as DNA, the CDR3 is TGCGCCAGCAGTCAATCGGTCCAGTCGATGAACACTGAAGCTTTCTTT.